The subject of this entry is one T cell receptor beta chain. Its antigen is still unknown. Both 60 Vbeta primers and 13 Jbeta primers went into the PCR. Sequencing used immunoSEQ multiplex PCR; TCRdb keeps in-frame clones, though not all of them. The sample spans 60,000 to 100,000 clones; the ten largest clones claim roughly 5.1%. This record belongs to a study of cytomegalovirus exposure and HLA in healthy donors. Study at large: Clustering assigned 70% to 90% of the roughly 430 genotyped donors to the Caucasian-associated ancestry cluster. Study-level points and caveats: Clonal expansion was found to be greater in HLA-associated TCR beta chains than in equally common others in a later analysis.

V was pared by 0 bases and J by 8 bases, with 8 bases of the junction left unmatched. The germline V gene encodes CDR1 SEHNR and CDR2 FQNEAQ (reference sequence). This CDR3 has 16 amino acids. The sequence derives from a man aged 25-40 years in good health and CMV-seronegative. The source material was PBMCs. The chain combines TRBV7-9 with TRBJ1-4; 8 positions agree with TRBD1. The CDR3 sequence is CASSLARTGLGEKLFF. CDR3 DNA: TGTGCCAGCAGCTTAGCCAGGACAGGGCTAGGAGAAAAACTGTTTTTT.